The clone carrying this TCR beta chain was picked up many times. Its target is not known. The sample comes from a study of T cell repertoires in cytomegalovirus infection. About the study: Alongside well-studied HLA-B-restricted CMV epitopes, recently identified HLA-C-restricted CMV epitopes were also used. An indication of both CMV infection and matching HLA type came from public TCR beta signatures. Study conclusions and caveats: CMV-specific TCR beta clonotypes restricted by HLA-C dominated the ex vivo response.

Trimming took 7 bases from V and 7 from J, leaving 17 bases between them. This CDR3 region has 14 residues. One entry per CDR3 protein results from TCRdb running MiXCR on the reads. The sample lists tens of thousands of distinct CDR3 sequences, around 27% occurring once. The source is a human donor in good health (CMV status not recorded). Some clones in this sample may be carry-over from other donors' samples. This material consisted of CD8+ T cells from cultured PBMCs, taken from culture after CMV antigen stimulation. The V and J genes are TRBV12-3 or TRBV12-4 and TRBJ1-5, with D perhaps TRBD1 (5 bases). CDR3 in amino acids: CASNLRDSGQPQHF. The CDR3, as DNA: TGTGCCAGCAATCTAAGGGACTCGGGACAGCCCCAGCATTTT.